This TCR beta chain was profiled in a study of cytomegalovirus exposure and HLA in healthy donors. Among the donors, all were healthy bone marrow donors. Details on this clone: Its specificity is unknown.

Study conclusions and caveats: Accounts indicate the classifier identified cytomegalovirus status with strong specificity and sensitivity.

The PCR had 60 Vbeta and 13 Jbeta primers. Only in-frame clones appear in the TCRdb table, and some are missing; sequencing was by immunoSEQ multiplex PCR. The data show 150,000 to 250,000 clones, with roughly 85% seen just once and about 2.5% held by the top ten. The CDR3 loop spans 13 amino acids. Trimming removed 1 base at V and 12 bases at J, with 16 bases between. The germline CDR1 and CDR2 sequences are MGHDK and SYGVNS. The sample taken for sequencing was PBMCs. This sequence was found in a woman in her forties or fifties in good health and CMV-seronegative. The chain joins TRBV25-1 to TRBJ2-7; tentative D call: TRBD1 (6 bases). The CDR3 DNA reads TGTGCCAGCAGTGAATGGGGGCCCGCCCGGTGGTACTTC. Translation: CASSEWGPARWYF.